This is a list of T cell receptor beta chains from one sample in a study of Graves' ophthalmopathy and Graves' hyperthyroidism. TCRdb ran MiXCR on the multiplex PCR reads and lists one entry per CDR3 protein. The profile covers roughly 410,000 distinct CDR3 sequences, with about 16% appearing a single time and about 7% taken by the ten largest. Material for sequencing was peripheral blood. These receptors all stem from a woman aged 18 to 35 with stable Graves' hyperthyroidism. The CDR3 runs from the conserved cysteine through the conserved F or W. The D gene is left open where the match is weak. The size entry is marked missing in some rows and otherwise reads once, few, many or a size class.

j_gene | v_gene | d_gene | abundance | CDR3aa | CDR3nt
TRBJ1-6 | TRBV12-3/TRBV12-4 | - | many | CASSLFQGLKGSPLHF | TGTGCCAGCAGTTTATTCCAGGGGCTTAAAGGTTCACCCCTCCACTTT
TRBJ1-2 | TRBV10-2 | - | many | CASSESGSNYGYTF | TGCGCCAGCAGTGAGTCGGGCAGCAACTATGGCTACACCTTC
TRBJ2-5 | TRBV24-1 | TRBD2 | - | CATSDRVAGAQETQYF | TGTGCCACCAGTGATAGGGTAGCGGGGGCACAAGAGACCCAGTACTTC
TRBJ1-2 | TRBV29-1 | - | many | CSVERDGYTF | TGCAGCGTTGAAAGGGATGGCTACACCTTC
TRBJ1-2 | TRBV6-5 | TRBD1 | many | CASRGDSSFYTF | TGTGCCAGCAGGGGGGACAGCAGCTTCTACACCTTC
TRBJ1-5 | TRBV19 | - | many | CARPRGGGYSNQPQHF | TGTGCCAGACCTCGGGGAGGGGGATATAGCAATCAGCCCCAGCATTTT
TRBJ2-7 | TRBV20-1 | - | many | CSAREQSNYEQYF | TGCAGTGCTAGAGAGCAGAGTAACTACGAGCAGTACTTC
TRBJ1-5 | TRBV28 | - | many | CASSLWGNPNYQPQHF | TGTGCCAGCAGTTTATGGGGCAACCCGAACTATCAGCCCCAGCATTTT
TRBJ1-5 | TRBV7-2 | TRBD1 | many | CASSLVGGGIQPQHF | TGTGCCAGCAGCTTAGTTGGAGGGGGCATTCAGCCCCAGCATTTT
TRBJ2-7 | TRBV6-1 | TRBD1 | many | CASSAGTGYSYEQYF | TGTGCCAGCAGTGCTGGGACAGGGTACTCCTACGAGCAGTACTTC
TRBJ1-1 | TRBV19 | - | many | CASNPDLMNTEAFF | TGTGCCAGTAACCCCGACTTGATGAACACTGAAGCTTTCTTT
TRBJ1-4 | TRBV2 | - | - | CASGPGEKLFF | TGTGCCAGCGGACCGGGAGAAAAACTGTTTTTT
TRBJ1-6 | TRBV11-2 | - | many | CASSPARQENSPLHF | TGTGCCAGCAGCCCCGCCCGACAGGAGAATTCACCCCTCCACTTT
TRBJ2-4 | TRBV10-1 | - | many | CASSESLAKNIQYF | TGCGCCAGCAGTGAGAGTCTAGCCAAAAACATTCAGTACTTC
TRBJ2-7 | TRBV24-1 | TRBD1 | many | CATSAPGQGGYEQYF | TGTGCCACCAGTGCGCCGGGACAGGGTGGGTACGAGCAGTACTTC
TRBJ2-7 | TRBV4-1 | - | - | CASSSRSDEQYF | TGCGCCAGCAGCTCCCGATCAGACGAGCAGTACTTC
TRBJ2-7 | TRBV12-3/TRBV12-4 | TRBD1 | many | CASRGSGQALTSSYEQYF | TGTGCCAGCCGAGGGTCGGGACAGGCTCTTACGAGCTCCTACGAGCAGTACTTC
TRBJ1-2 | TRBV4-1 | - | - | CASSQAVITWDGYTF | TGCGCCAGCAGCCAAGCTGTGATCACTTGGGATGGCTACACCTTC
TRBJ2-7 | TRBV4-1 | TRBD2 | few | CASSPFSGLAGDYEQYF | TGCGCCAGCAGCCCCTTTTCGGGACTAGCGGGGGATTACGAGCAGTACTTC
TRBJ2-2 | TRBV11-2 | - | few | CASSLKIPVYTGELFF | TGTGCCAGCAGCTTAAAGATTCCTGTTTACACCGGGGAGCTGTTTTTT
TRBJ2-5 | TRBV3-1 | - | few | CASSQGLARFQETQYF | TGTGCCAGCAGCCAGGGACTCGCCCGATTTCAAGAGACCCAGTACTTC
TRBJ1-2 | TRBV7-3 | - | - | CASSLKAGTKEGYTF | TGTGCCAGCAGCTTAAAGGCCGGGACTAAAGAGGGCTACACCTTC
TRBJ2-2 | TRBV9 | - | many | CASSVLTGELFF | TGTGCCAGCAGCGTGCTCACCGGGGAGCTGTTTTTT
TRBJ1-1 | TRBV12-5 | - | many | CASGPGRTEAFF | TGTGCTAGTGGTCCCGGGCGGACTGAAGCTTTCTTT
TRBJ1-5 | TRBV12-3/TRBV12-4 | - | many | CASSLEMGQPQHF | TGTGCCAGCAGTTTAGAGATGGGTCAGCCCCAGCATTTT
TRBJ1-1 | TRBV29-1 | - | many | CSVALGGVSTEAFF | TGCAGCGTTGCCCTGGGAGGGGTTAGCACTGAAGCTTTCTTT
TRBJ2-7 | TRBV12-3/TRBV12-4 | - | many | CASSFWGAYEQYF | TGTGCCAGCAGTTTTTGGGGGGCGTACGAGCAGTACTTC
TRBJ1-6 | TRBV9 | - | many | CASRGTSGESPLHF | TGTGCCAGCAGGGGGACGTCGGGGGAATCACCCCTCCACTTT
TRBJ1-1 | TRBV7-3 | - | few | CASSFPDPMNTEAFF | TGTGCCAGCAGCTTCCCGGACCCCATGAACACTGAAGCTTTCTTT
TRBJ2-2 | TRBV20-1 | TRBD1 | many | CSARDGGTGTGFRGELFF | TGCAGTGCTAGAGATGGGGGGACCGGGACAGGGTTCCGCGGGGAGCTGTTTTTT
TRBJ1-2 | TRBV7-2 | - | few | CASGLGSGYTF | TGTGCCAGCGGCTTAGGTTCTGGCTACACCTTC
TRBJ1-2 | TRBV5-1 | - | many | CASSLDGTSYADGYTF | TGCGCCAGCAGCTTGGATGGGACATCTTATGCGGATGGCTACACCTTC
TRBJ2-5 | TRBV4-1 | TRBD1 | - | CASSQRLTGGTPNFQETQYF | TGCGCCAGCAGCCAACGGCTGACAGGGGGTACCCCAAACTTCCAAGAGACCCAGTACTTC
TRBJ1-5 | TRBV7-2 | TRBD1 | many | CASRQTGGHQPQHF | TGTGCCAGCAGACAAACAGGGGGGCATCAGCCCCAGCATTTT
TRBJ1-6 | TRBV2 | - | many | CASSESVTGYNSPLHF | TGTGCCAGCAGTGAATCAGTGACAGGCTATAATTCACCCCTCCACTTT
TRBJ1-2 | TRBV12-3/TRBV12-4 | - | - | CASRWGGYGYTF | TGTGCCAGCAGATGGGGGGGCTATGGCTACACCTTC
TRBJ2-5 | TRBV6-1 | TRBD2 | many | CASRASGEETQYF | TGTGCCAGCAGGGCTAGCGGGGAAGAGACCCAGTACTTC
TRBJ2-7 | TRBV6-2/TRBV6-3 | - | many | CASRGRDAREQYF | TGTGCCAGCAGGGGAAGGGACGCTCGCGAGCAGTACTTC
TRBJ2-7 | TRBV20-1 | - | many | CSAIPETVTYEQYF | TGCAGTGCTATCCCAGAGACGGTTACCTACGAGCAGTACTTC
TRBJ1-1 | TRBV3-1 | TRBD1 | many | CASSQDGTANTEAFF | TGTGCCAGCAGCCAAGATGGGACAGCGAACACTGAAGCTTTCTTT
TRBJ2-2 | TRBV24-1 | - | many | CATSAAGNTGELFF | TGTGCCACCAGTGCCGCGGGGAACACCGGGGAGCTGTTTTTT
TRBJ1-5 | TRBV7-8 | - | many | CASSLALNQPQHF | TGTGCCAGCAGCTTAGCGTTGAATCAGCCCCAGCATTTT
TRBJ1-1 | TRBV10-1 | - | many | CASSESRGKNTEAFF | TGCGCCAGCAGTGAGTCGAGGGGGAAGAACACTGAAGCTTTCTTT
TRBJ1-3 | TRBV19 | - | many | CASRPQGPGNTIYF | TGTGCCAGTAGGCCGCAGGGGCCTGGAAACACCATATATTTT
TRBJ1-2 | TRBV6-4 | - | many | CASSVSPGRVVYGYTF | TGTGCCAGCAGTGTCTCACCGGGACGCGTCGTCTATGGCTACACCTTC
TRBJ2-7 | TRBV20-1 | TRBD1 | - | CRATGDRGDEQYF | TGCAGGGCCACTGGGGACAGGGGGGACGAGCAGTACTTC
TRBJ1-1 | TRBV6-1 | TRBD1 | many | CASSEAGQVNTEAFF | TGTGCCAGCAGTGAAGCGGGACAGGTGAACACTGAAGCTTTCTTT